This T cell receptor beta chain appears in the sequencing data of a study of control samples from healthy donors and cancer patients. Only in-frame clones appear in the TCRdb table, and some are missing; sequencing was by immunoSEQ multiplex PCR. The sample holds 160,000 or so clones; 90% to 95% are singletons and the top ten take 13% to 15%. Germline loops: CDR1 KGHDR, CDR2 SFDVKD. CDR3 size: 16 residues. J gave up 7 bases and V 4 bases, and 6 bases lay outside the gene matches. Sequenced sample: PBMCs. The TCR was taken from a man between 60 and 70 years old with colorectal cancer. This sequence joins TRBV24-1 and TRBJ2-1; 13 positions match TRBD2. DNA of the CDR3: TGTGCCACCAGTGAGATGGGACTAGCGGGGTCTAATGAGCAGTTCTTC. Translation: CATSEMGLAGSNEQFF.